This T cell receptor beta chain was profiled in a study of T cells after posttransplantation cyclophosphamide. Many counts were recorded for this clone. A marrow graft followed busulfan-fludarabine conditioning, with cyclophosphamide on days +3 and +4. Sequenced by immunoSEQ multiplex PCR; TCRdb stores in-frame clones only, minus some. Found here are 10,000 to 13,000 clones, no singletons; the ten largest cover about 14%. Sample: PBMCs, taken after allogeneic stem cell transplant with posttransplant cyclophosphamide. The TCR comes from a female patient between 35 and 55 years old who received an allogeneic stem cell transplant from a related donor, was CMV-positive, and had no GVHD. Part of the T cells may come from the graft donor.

The CDR3 bases are TGTGCCAGCAGCTCGGGACAGGGGCTACCGTATGGCTACACCTTC. Translated, it gives CASSSGQGLPYGYTF. The chain couples TRBV7-9 to TRBJ1-2, with 10 bases lining up with TRBD1. Per germline, CDR1 SEHNR and CDR2 FQNEAQ (reference sequence). J was trimmed by 5 bases and V by 4 bases; bases with no gene match: 7. The CDR3 is made up of 15 amino acids.